Below are 18 T cell receptor beta chains sequenced from a single sample in a study of T cells in localized non-small cell lung cancer. The data were produced by immunoSEQ multiplex PCR, yet TCRdb's version contains in-frame clones alone and is incomplete. The data contain roughly 28,000 clones, approximately 78% of them singletons. This sample comprised peripheral blood, obtained before any cancer treatment. These receptor sequences come from a woman aged 35-70 years with stage I lung adenocarcinoma.

The chain carries TRBV7-6 and TRBJ1-6, with D possibly matching TRBD1 (5 bases). This CDR3 is built from 15 residues. Trimming took 0 bases from V and 10 from J, leaving 13 bases between them. CDR1 and CDR2 from the germline V gene are SGHVS and FNYEAQ. For the CDR3, the DNA is TGTGCCAGCAGCTTAGCGCGGGGATCAGGGTCACCCCTCCACTTT. Its protein product is CASSLARGSGSPLHF.

The chain combines TRBV4-3 with TRBJ2-7, with TRBD1 matching over 7 bases. After removal of 0 bases from V and 5 bases from J, the junction contained 7 bases not matched to a gene. This CDR3 is built from 15 residues. Germline V gene sequence: CDR1 LGHNA, CDR2 YSLEER. The CDR3 DNA follows: TGCGCCAGCAGCCAAGAGACAGGGTCCGCCCACGAGCAGTACTTC. It specifies CASSQETGSAHEQYF.

The V gene is TRBV7-2, the J gene TRBJ2-3, with D uncertain. The germline V and J ends were trimmed by 4 bases and 0 bases, with 17 bases remaining between them. Germline lookup yields CDR1 SGHTA and CDR2 FQGNSA. The CDR3 spans 17 residues. CDR3 amino acids: CASSSGIRRTSTDTQYF. CDR3 DNA: TGTGCCAGCAGCTCTGGAATAAGGCGCACTAGCACAGATACGCAGTATTTT.

V and J are TRBV18 and TRBJ2-3; possibly TRBD2 for D (5 bases). The V end was cut by 0 bases, the J end by 1 base, with 11 bases between. The germline V gene encodes CDR1 KGHSH and CDR2 LQKENI. The CDR3 is made up of 16 amino acids. CDR3 loop: CASSPPDGVRTDTQYF. CDR3 DNA: TGTGCCAGCTCACCACCGGACGGGGTCCGCACAGATACGCAGTATTTT.

The chain links TRBV5-4 to TRBJ2-7, with a weak D call TRBD2 (7 bases). The CDR3 covers 14 residues. The germline gives CDR1 SGHNT, CDR2 YYREEE (reference sequence). V was cut by 0 bases and J by 7 bases, with 14 bases left in between. DNA for the CDR3: TGTGCCAGCAGCTTGGTAGGGGGGGGCAATGAGCAGTACTTC. Its protein product is CASSLVGGGNEQYF.

The chain links TRBV2 to TRBJ2-7; D not certain. This CDR3 comprises 13 residues. Germline V gene lookup returns CDR1 SNHLY and CDR2 FYNNEI. V lost 7 bases to trimming and J lost 7 bases, with 17 bases between them. CDR3 nucleotide sequence: TGTGCCAGCACCCTCGGCCGGAGCAATGAGCAGTACTTC. Protein: CASTLGRSNEQYF.

This rearrangement joins TRBV11-3 to TRBJ2-3; either TRBD1 or TRBD2 may fit D (5 bases each). Germline V gene sequence: CDR1 SGHNT, CDR2 YENEEA. Trimming cost V 5 bases and J 0 bases, with 15 bases left between them. The CDR3 consists of 16 residues. The CDR3 protein is CASSPRSGGSTDTQYF. The CDR3 DNA follows: TGTGCCAGCAGCCCCCGTAGTGGGGGTAGCACAGATACGCAGTATTTT.

The chain couples TRBV9 to TRBJ2-3; D is unclear. Between the trimmed V and J ends, which lost 4 bases and 6 bases, there was a span of 15 bases. The germline gives CDR1 SGDLS, CDR2 YYNGEE. CDR3 length equals 14 residues. The CDR3 coding sequence is TGTGCCAGCAGCTTCCGACTTACCCCCGATACGCAGTATTTT. Protein: CASSFRLTPDTQYF.

The V call is TRBV5-6, the J call TRBJ1-2, with D maybe TRBD1 (6 bases). Deletions cut 4 bases from V and 2 bases from J, with 12 bases between. This CDR3 region has 14 residues. Germline CDR1 and CDR2: SGHDT and YYEEEE. CDR3 nucleotides: TGTGCCAGCAGCGGAAGGGGGAGAAACTATGGCTACACCTTC. As protein: CASSGRGRNYGYTF. The full variable domain, its missing parts supplied by reference TRBV5-6 and TRBJ1-2, is DAGVTQSPTHLIKTRGQQVTLRCSPKSGHDTVSWYQQALGQGPQFIFQYYEEEERQRGNFPDRFSGHQFPNYSSELNVNALLLGDSALYLCASSGRGRNYGYTFGSGTRLTVV.

This chain connects TRBV14 to TRBJ1-4; a possible D gene is TRBD1 (5 bases). This CDR3 has 16 amino acids. Germline lookup yields CDR1 SGHDN and CDR2 FVKESK. V dropped 4 bases and J dropped 8 bases, with 20 bases sitting between them. In DNA, the CDR3 is TGTGCCAGCAGCCGCCTCGGTGGCAGGGTGGGAGAAAAACTGTTTTTT. It is translated as CASSRLGGRVGEKLFF.

The chain recombines TRBV7-8 with TRBJ2-1; no definite D call. Germline-derived CDR1 and CDR2 are SGHVS and FQNEAQ. The V end was cut by 3 bases, the J end by 2 bases, with 17 bases between. CDR3 size: 17 residues. The CDR3 region has the DNA TGTGCCAGCAGCTTTATTACTTCCAGCTGGGCCTACAATGAGCAGTTCTTC. Protein sequence: CASSFITSSWAYNEQFF. The whole variable domain, filled in from reference TRBV7-8 and TRBJ2-1, reads GAGVSQSPRYKVAKRGQDVALRCDPISGHVSLFWYQQALGQGPEFLTYFQNEAQLDKSGLPSDRFFAERPEGSVSTLKIQRTQQEDSAVYLCASSFITSSWAYNEQFFGPGTRLTVL.

The chain uses TRBV5-6 and TRBJ2-4; D is ambiguous. The CDR3 totals 15 residues. The germline gives CDR1 SGHDT, CDR2 YYEEEE. Trimming shortened V by 1 base and J by 0 bases, and 8 bases separated the two germline ends. Here the CDR3 DNA reads TGTGCCAGCAGCTTGATTAGGCTAGCCAAAAACATTCAGTACTTC. The encoded protein is CASSLIRLAKNIQYF.

The V and J genes are TRBV11-3 and TRBJ1-1; 10 bases map to TRBD1. This CDR3 has 15 residues. Losses at the gene ends were 1 base for V and 5 bases for J; bases not matched to a gene: 4. The germline V gene has CDR1 SGHNT and CDR2 YENEEA. CDR3 sequence: CASSLAGQGRTEAFF. The DNA of the CDR3 is TGTGCCAGCAGCTTAGCGGGACAGGGGCGGACTGAAGCTTTCTTT.

The chain combines TRBV7-9 with TRBJ1-2; tentative D call: TRBD1 (5 bases). The CDR3 runs to 13 residues. V was trimmed by 1 base and J by 3 bases, leaving 6 bases between them. Per the germline V gene, CDR1 is SEHNR and CDR2 is FQNEAQ (reference sequence). The CDR3 region is CASSLVGDYGYTF. For the CDR3, the DNA is TGTGCCAGCAGCTTAGTGGGGGACTATGGCTACACCTTC.

The chain recombines TRBV5-6 with TRBJ2-2, with D perhaps matching TRBD2 (7 bases). This CDR3 spans 17 amino acids. V lost 5 bases and J lost 1, with 18 bases in between. Germline CDR1 SGHDT, CDR2 YYEEEE. The CDR3 reads CASSPGGTVVNTGELFF. The CDR3 bases are TGTGCCAGCAGTCCGGGGGGCACGGTTGTGAACACCGGGGAGCTGTTTTTT.

The V gene is TRBV19, the J gene TRBJ1-6, with no clear D. The ends were cut back, 3 bases at V and 5 bases at J, with 8 bases in the middle. The CDR3 is 14 residues long. The germline gives CDR1 LNHDA, CDR2 SQIVND (reference sequence). The CDR3 DNA is TGTGCCAGTAGTATGGGCCTGAATAATTCACCCCTCCACTTT. This codes for CASSMGLNNSPLHF.

The rearrangement uses TRBV5-4 and TRBJ2-5, with 14 nucleotides matching TRBD2. J gave up 5 bases and V 0 bases, and 6 bases lay outside the gene matches. CDR3 length: 17 amino acids. Germline assignment: CDR1 SGHNT and CDR2 YYREEE (reference sequence). Here the CDR3 reads CASSLEGLAGAGETQYF. CDR3 nucleotide sequence: TGTGCCAGCAGCTTGGAGGGACTAGCGGGGGCGGGGGAGACCCAGTACTTC. Based on the CDR3 plus reference TRBV5-4 and TRBJ2-5, the full variable domain is ETGVTQSPTHLIKTRGQQVTLRCSSQSGHNTVSWYQQALGQGPQFIFQYYREEENGRGNFPPRFSGLQFPNYSSELNVNALELDDSALYLCASSLEGLAGAGETQYFGPGTRLLVL.

The chain has TRBV9 and TRBJ1-5, with a tentative D call TRBD1 (5 bases). The CDR3 spans 15 residues. Germline loops: CDR1 SGDLS, CDR2 YYNGEE. V was shortened by 3 bases and J by 0 bases, with 10 bases between the two germline ends. CDR3 protein: CASSGGGDSNQPQHF. The CDR3 nucleotides read TGTGCCAGCAGCGGGGGAGGGGATAGCAATCAGCCCCAGCATTTT.